This T cell receptor beta chain was profiled in a study of blood T cell repertoires in COVID-19. From germline, CDR1 is SGDLS and CDR2 YYNGEE. After removal of 0 bases from V and 3 bases from J, the junction contained 6 bases not matched to a gene. The CDR3 length is 15 residues. Data came from immunoSEQ multiplex PCR; TCRdb stores just in-frame clones and leaves some out. The sample carries tens of thousands of clones, 90% recorded once. The chain recombines TRBV9 with TRBJ2-7, with 7 bases fitting TRBD1. This TCR was sampled from a human donor in a cohort sampled during active COVID-19. The sample was peripheral blood. The CDR3 sequence: CASSVGQGDIYEQYF. The CDR3 DNA reads as TGTGCCAGCAGCGTAGGCCAGGGGGATATCTACGAGCAGTACTTC.